This TCR beta chain appears in the sequencing data of a study of shared clonotypes between healthy human individuals (TCRdb year 2020). For the wider study: Three men and two women, aged 18 to 49 years, made up the cohort. Per donor, three plates each were used for CD4 naive and CD4 memory, two for CD8 naive, and one for CD8 memory. The study deeply sequenced blood TCR repertoires of roughly five healthy adults to estimate repertoire size and the extent of clonotype sharing between individuals. To increase sequencing depth and limit assay-specific biases, different laboratories used diverse techniques to prepare libraries and sequence TCR repertoires. Each donor's leukapheresis produced roughly between roughly 0.85 and 9 billion PBMCs. What the authors observed across the whole study: Based on pairwise subsampling, the degree of clonotype sharing among donors was expected to be affected by sequencing depth. The small number of donors limited the genetic and exposure-history diversity represented. Compared with non-shared clonotypes, clonotypes shared by all four sorted-subset donors had higher generation probabilities. Naive subsets generally had larger estimated clonotype richness than memory subsets. Sampling was restricted to blood, and TCR repertoires in tissues likely differ from the TCR repertoires found in blood. Rarefaction of sorted-subset datasets indicated incomplete sequencing despite the large sequencing depth. Sharing across a few donors was observed for 4.5% to 6.5% of naive CD4, less than 4% of naive CD8, roughly 2.4% of memory CD4, and around 0.4% of memory CD8 clonotypes.

CD8 naive samples consisted of CD45RO-negative cells that were positively selected for CCR7, yielding a CD45RA+CCR7+ population without TemRA cells. Donors were healthy HIV-negative adults with no recently reported acute infections or vaccinations. Every donor was a Caucasian adult residing in Nashville, Tennessee, USA. After blood collection by leukapheresis, PBMCs were isolated using Ficoll-Histopaque density gradient centrifugation and then cryopreserved in the vapor phase of liquid nitrogen. Analytical flow cytometry was used to check the purity and quantity of every magnetically sorted T cell population. Genomic DNA was isolated from each sorted fraction and quantified by UV absorbance on a Nanodrop 2000c. Using the deep immunoSEQ assay, multiplex PCR amplified TCR CDR3 regions from genomic DNA. Extracted genomic DNA from each cell subset was distributed evenly across all wells of several immunoSEQ 96-well plates, and each plate was treated as a replicate. Each replicate PCR for sorted subsets received approximately 220 ng genomic DNA, equal to about 30,000 T cell genomes. Purified libraries were quantified with a Qubit 3.0 fluorometer, sized on a Bioanalyzer 2100, and re-quantified with the KAPA Library Quantification kit. Every immunoSEQ 96-well plate was sequenced on a separate single-read 150-cycle Illumina NextSeq 550 flow cell. The authors' analysis ran thus. Because only junctional sequences without quality scores were contained in the immunoSEQ output, filtering matching that applied to full-length reads could not be performed. To assign V/J genes and CDR3, sequences were annotated against IMGT germline references using PyIR, a Python wrapper for IgBLAST v1.9. Any read was removed if the V/J assignment was weak (E-value above 1e-6), the CDR3 was missing, or the read contained stop codons, out-of-frame junctions, or ambiguous translated residues. V3J clonotypes were defined as sequences sharing an identical inferred V gene, J gene, and CDR3 amino acid sequence. To compute the percentage overlap between repertoires, the number of shared unique clonotypes was divided by the size of the smaller repertoire. RTK rarefaction, the Chao1 estimator, and Recon v2.1 estimates of unobserved clonotypes were used to assess repertoire richness. Generation probabilities were computed with OLGA for all TCRbeta clonotypes obtained by the gDNA method from four donors. TCRdb provides this immuneACCESS table in a form limited to in-frame rearrangements. Some clones are lacking; in checked studies, under half of them reflect an unresolved V gene, and why the rest are absent is not known. That table gives V, J and clone size, and the DNA gave D and trimming. This sample comprises millions of clones, roughly 95% of them detected only once. Jointly, the top ten make up 1% to 1.3% of the sample.

Comments on this clone: The target of this receptor is not known. No quality values exist for individual bases; no much larger clone is one base distant.

The V end loses 5 bases and the J end loses 0 bases, and a stretch of 21 bases separates them. Reading the germline V gene (reference sequence) gives CDR1 SGHAT and CDR2 FQDESV. The CDR3 has 18 amino acids, counting the end cysteine and phenylalanine. Only the CDR3 DNA stays, 54 bases, in frame from base 1. Recombination joined TRBV11-1 with TRBJ2-3; TRBD1 could be the D gene, as 5 bases match. This TCR was sampled from a man in his late teens or twenties in good health. Sequencing used naive CD8+ T cells sorted from blood. Interpreted using the paper, the cell subset or site label stands for: CD45RA+CCR7+. The DNA sequence is given as TGTGCCAGCAGCCCCACCCTCAGGAACAGGCTCAGCACAGATACGCAGTATTTT. Translated, it gives CASSPTLRNRLSTDTQYF. The CDR3 plus the reference TRBV11-1 and TRBJ2-3 genes for the other parts give the full variable domain: EAEVAQSPRYKITEKSQAVAFWCDPISGHATLYWYRQILGQGPELLVQFQDESVVDDSQLPKDRFSAERLKGVDSTLKIQPAELGDSAMYLCASSPTLRNRLSTDTQYFGPGTRLTVL.